This TCR beta chain was identified in a study of CD8 T cells in Susac syndrome. The RNA, about 0.5 to 1 ug, was put through reverse transcription using random hexamers. The authors amplified TCR beta CDR3 across 54 Vbeta and 13 Jbeta using immunoSEQ multiplex PCR. One entry per CDR3 protein, called by TCRdb with MiXCR from the immunoSEQ multiplex PCR reads. The sample contains approximately 120,000 distinct CDR3 sequences, over 90% of which appear only once. CD8+ and CD4+ T cells taken from blood had their TCR beta sequenced. Trimming removed 0 bases at V and 4 bases at J, with 4 bases between. Germline V lookup: CDR1 ENHRY, CDR2 SYGVKD. CDR3 length equals 13 residues.

This TCR came from a human donor in good health. Sequencing was performed on CD4+ T cells from PBMCs. The rearrangement joins TRBV10-3 to TRBJ2-1; D is ambiguous. In DNA form, the CDR3 reads TGTGCCATCAGTGAGTCGGGGTACAATGAGCAGTTCTTC. Translated, it gives CAISESGYNEQFF.